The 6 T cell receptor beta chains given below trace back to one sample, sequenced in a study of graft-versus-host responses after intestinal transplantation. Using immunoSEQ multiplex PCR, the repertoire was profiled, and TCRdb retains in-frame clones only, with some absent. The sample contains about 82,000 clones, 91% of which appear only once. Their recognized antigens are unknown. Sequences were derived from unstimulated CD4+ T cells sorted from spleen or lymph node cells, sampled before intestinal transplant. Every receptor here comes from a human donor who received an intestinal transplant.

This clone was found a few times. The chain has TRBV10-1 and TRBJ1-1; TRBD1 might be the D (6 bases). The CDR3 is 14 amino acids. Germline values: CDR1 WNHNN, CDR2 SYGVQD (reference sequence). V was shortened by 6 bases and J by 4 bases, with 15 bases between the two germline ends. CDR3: CASSDRPRGTEAFF. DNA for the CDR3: TGCGCCAGCAGCGACAGGCCACGCGGCACTGAAGCTTTCTTT.

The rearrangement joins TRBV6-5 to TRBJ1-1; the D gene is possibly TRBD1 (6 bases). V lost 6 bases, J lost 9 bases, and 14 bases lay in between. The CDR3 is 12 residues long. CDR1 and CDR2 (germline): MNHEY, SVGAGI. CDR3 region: CASSHDTGKAFF. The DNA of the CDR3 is TGTGCCAGCAGCCACGATACAGGGAAAGCTTTCTTT.

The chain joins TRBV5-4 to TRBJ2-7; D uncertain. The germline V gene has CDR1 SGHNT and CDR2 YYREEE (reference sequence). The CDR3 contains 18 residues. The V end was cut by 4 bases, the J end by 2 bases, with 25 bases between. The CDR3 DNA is TGTGCCAGCAGCCTAGATCCCATTCCACGCTACCCCACCTACGAGCAGTACTTC. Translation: CASSLDPIPRYPTYEQYF.

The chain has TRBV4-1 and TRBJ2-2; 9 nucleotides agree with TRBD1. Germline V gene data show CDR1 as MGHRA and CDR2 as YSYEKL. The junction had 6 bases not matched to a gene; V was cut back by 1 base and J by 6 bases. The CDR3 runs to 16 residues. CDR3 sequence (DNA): TGCGCCAGCAGCCAAGGGGGACAGGGAGCGGCCGGGGAGCTGTTTTTT. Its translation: CASSQGGQGAAGELFF.

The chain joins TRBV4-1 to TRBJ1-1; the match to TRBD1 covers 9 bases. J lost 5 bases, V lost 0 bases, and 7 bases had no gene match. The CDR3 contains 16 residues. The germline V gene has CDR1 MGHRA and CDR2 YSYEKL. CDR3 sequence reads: CASSQEGTGRGTEAFF. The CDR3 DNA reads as TGCGCCAGCAGCCAAGAGGGGACAGGGAGGGGTACTGAAGCTTTCTTT.

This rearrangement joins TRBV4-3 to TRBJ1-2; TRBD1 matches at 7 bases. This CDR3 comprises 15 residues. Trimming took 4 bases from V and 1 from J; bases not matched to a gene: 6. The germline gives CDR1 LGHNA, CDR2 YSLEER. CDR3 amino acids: CASSLTGSGNYGYTF. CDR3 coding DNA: TGCGCCAGCAGCCTGACAGGGTCGGGTAACTATGGCTACACCTTC.